These T cell receptor beta chains were read from a single sample in a study of T cell responses to AZD1222 COVID-19 vaccine. TCRdb's copy holds only in-frame clones and misses some; the assay was immunoSEQ multiplex PCR. This table holds some 120,000 clones, 70% to 90% found once. The source was peripheral blood, collected on day 0 of AZD1222 vaccination. These receptors all stem from an adult in good health. The conserved cysteine and the conserved F or W are not part of the CDR3 here.

V	CDR3
TRBV9	ASSARTYNEQF
TRBV7-2	ASSLRVDAPQH
TRBV27	ASSLGEALEQY
TRBV5-1	ASSLTDYGYT
TRBV7-9	ASSREGGTEAF
TRBV6-5	ASSYSGGSQPQH
TRBV7-2	ASSLTVLQTLH
TRBV7-8	ASSPRGQWEQY
TRBV6-5	ASRGTGSGEAF
TRBV11-3	ASSFGLGQQETQY
TRBV29-1	SASPGTGGYGYT
TRBV10-3	AISQGVGLYEQY
TRBV6-2/TRBV6-3	ASSYGANTIY
TRBV20-1	SASRRGEKLF
TRBV24-1	ATSDHRRDRGQDTQY
TRBV6-5	ASRADRSYSPLH
TRBV19	ASRDWDGHNQPQH
TRBV7-9	ASSLGTAEAF
TRBV6-5	ASSSTAEAF
TRBV28	ASSLSGQVDEQY
TRBV28	ASSLARTGFSYNEQF
TRBV23-1	ASSQLHSGPSSYNSPLH